The clone carrying this T cell receptor beta chain occurred a few times. No antigen is known for it. This sample is part of a study of cytomegalovirus exposure and HLA in healthy donors. This CDR3 spans 13 amino acids. With 10 bases clipped from V and 6 bases from J, the junction kept 12 bases outside the gene matches. Germline CDR1 MRHNA, CDR2 SNTAGT. General study results and limits: Solely CMV serostatus was available to characterize immune exposure. According to a later analysis, most TCR beta chains associated with CMV appeared HLA-restricted. Analysis performed later showed TCR beta chains linked to HLA being more clonally expanded than equally common others.

With 60 Vbeta and 13 Jbeta primers, the PCR was carried out. Repertoires were generated with immunoSEQ multiplex PCR, while TCRdb's copy carries only in-frame clones and drops some. The top ten clones hold roughly 2.5% of a sample with 200,000 to 250,000 clones, 77% of them seen once. Sequences were obtained from PBMCs. The V call is TRBV6-4, the J call TRBJ2-7; 7 nucleotides match TRBD1. This TCR came from a woman aged 60 to 75 in good health and CMV-seropositive. The CDR3 bases are TGTGCCACCCCGGGAAGGGGGCGATTCGAGCAGTACTTC. Amino acids: CATPGRGRFEQYF.